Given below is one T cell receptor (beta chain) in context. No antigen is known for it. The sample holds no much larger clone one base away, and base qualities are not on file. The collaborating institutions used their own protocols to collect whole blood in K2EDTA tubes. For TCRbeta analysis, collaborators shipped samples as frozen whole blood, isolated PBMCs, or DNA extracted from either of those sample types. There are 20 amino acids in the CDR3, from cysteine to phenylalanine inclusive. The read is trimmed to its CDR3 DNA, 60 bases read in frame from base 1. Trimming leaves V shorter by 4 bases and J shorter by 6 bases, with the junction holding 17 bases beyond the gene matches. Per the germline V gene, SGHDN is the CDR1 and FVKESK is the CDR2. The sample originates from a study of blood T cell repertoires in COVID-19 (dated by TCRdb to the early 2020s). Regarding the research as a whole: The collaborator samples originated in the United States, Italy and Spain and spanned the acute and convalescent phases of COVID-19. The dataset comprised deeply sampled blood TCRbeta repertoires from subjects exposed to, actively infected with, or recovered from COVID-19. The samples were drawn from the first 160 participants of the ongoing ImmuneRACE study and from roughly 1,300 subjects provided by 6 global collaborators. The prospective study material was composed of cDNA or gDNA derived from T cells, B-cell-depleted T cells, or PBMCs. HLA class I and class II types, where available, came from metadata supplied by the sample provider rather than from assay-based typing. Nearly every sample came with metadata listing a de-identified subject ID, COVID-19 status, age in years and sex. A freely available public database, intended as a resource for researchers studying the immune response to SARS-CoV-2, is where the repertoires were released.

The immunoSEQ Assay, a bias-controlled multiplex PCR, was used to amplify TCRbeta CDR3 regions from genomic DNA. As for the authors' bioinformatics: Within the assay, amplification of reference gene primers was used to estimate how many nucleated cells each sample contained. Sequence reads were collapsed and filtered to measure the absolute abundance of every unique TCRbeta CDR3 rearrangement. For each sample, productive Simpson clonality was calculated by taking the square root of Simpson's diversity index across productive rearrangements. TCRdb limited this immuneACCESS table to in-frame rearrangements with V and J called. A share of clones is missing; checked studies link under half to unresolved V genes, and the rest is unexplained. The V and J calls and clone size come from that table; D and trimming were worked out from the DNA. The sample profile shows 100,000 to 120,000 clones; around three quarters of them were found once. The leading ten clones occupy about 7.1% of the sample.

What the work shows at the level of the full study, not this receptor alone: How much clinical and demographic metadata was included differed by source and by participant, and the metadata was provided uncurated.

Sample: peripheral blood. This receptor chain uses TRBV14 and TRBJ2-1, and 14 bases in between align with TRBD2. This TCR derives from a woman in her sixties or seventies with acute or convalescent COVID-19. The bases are TGTGCCAGCAGCCCGCGTCGACTAGCGGGGGGGCTTCGGGGACGCAATGAGCAGTTCTTC. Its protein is CASSPRRLAGGLRGRNEQFF.